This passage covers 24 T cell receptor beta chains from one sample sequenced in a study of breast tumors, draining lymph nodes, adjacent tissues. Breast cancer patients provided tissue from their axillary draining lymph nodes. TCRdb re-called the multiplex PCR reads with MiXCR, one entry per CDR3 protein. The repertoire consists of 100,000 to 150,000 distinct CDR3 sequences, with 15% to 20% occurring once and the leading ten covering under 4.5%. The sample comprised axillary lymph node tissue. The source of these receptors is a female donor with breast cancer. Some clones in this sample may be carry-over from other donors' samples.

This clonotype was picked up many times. CDR3 DNA: TGTGCCAGCTCACAAGGCCCGGGACAGAACTATGGCTACACCTTC. It encodes CASSQGPGQNYGYTF. This rearrangement joins TRBV18 to TRBJ1-2; 7 bases align to TRBD1. The J segment lost 2 bases and the V segment lost 4 bases, leaving 7 bases of the junction unmatched. The CDR3 is 15 residues long. The germline V gene encodes CDR1 KGHSH and CDR2 LQKENI.

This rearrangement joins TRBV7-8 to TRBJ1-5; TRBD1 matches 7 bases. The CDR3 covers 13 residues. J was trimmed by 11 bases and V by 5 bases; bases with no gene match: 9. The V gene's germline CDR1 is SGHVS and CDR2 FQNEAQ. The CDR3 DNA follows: TGTGCCAGCAGCCCGGACAGGTATCGGTCCCAGCATTTT. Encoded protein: CASSPDRYRSQHF.

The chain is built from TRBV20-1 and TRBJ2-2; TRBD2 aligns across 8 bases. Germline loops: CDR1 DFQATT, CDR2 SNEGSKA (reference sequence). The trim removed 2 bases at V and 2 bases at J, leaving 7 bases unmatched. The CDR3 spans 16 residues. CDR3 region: CSARSPAGDNTGELFF. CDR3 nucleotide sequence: TGCAGTGCTAGATCACCAGCGGGGGACAACACCGGGGAGCTGTTTTTT.

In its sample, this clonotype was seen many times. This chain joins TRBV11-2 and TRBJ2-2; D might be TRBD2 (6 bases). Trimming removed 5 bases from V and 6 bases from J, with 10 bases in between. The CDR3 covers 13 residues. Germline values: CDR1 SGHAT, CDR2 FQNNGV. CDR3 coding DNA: TGTGCCAGCAGCCTAAGGGAGGCCGGGGAGCTGTTTTTT. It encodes CASSLREAGELFF.

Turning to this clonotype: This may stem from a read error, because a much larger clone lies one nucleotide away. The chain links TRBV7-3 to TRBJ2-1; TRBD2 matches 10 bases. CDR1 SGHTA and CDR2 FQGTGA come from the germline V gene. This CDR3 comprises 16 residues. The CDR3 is CASSPISGGTYDEQFF. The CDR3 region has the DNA TGTGCCAGCAGCCCCATTAGCGGGGGGACCTACGATGAGCAGTTCTTC. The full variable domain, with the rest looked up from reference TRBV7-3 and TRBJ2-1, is GAGVSQTPSNKVTEKGKYVELRCDPISGHTALYWYRQSLGQGPEFLIYFQGTGAADDSGLPNDRFFAVRPEGSVSTLKIQRTERGDSAVYLCASSPISGGTYDEQFFGPGTRLTVL.

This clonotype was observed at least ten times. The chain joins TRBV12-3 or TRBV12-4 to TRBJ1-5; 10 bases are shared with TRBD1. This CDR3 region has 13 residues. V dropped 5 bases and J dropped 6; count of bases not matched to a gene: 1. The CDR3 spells CASSRDRGQPQHF. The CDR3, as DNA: TGTGCCAGCAGTCGGGACAGGGGTCAGCCCCAGCATTTT.

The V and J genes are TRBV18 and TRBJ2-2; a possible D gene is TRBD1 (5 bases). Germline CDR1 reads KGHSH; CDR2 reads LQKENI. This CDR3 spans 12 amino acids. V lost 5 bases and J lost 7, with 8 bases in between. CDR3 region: CASSSDSGELFF. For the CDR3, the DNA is TGTGCCAGCTCATCAGACAGCGGGGAGCTGTTTTTT.

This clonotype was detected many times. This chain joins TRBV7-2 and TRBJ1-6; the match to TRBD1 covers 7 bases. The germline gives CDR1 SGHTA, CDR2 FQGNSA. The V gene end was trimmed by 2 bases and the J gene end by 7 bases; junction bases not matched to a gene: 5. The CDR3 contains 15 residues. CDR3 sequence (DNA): TGTGCCAGCAGCTTATGGCAGGGGGGAAATTCACCCCTCCACTTT. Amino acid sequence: CASSLWQGGNSPLHF.

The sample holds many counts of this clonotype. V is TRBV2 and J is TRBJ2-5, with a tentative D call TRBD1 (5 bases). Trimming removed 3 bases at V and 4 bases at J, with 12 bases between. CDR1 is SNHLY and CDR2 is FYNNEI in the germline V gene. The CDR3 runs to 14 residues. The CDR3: CASSDLLGVETQYF. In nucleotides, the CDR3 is TGTGCCAGCAGTGATTTATTAGGGGTAGAGACCCAGTACTTC.

The CDR3 DNA sequence: TGTGCCAGCAGTTTCTTAGGGGCAGGGACCTACGAGCAGTACTTC. Encoded protein: CASSFLGAGTYEQYF. The rearrangement uses TRBV28 and TRBJ2-7, with D perhaps matching TRBD1 (5 bases). The V gene's germline CDR1 is MDHEN and CDR2 SYDVKM. Trimming removed 3 bases at V and 2 bases at J, with 14 bases between. The CDR3 runs 15 residues.

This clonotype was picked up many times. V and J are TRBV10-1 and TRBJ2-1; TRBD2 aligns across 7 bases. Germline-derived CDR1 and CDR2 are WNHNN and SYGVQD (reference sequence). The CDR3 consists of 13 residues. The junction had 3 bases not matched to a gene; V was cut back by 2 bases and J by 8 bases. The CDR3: CASSERGVYEQFF. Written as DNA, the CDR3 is TGCGCCAGCAGTGAGCGGGGGGTCTATGAGCAGTTCTTC.

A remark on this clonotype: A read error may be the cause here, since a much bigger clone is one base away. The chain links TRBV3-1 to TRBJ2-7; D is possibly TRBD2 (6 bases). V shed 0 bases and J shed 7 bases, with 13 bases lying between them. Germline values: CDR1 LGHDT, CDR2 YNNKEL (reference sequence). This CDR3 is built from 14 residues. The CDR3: CASSQDPEAGEQYF. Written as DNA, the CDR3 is TGTGCCAGCAGCCAAGATCCGGAGGCGGGGGAGCAGTACTTC.

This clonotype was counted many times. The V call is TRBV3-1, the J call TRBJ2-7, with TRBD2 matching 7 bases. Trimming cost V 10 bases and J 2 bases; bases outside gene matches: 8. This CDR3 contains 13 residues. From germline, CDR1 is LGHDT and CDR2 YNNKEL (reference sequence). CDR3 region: CATRTSGTYEQYF. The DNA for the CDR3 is TGTGCCACACGGACTAGTGGGACCTACGAGCAGTACTTC.

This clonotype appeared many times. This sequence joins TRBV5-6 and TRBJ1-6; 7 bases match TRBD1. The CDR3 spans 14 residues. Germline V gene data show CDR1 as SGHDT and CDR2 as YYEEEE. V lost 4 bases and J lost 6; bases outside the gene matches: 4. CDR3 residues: CASSPDRTNSPLHF. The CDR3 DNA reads TGTGCCAGCAGCCCGGACAGGACTAATTCACCCCTCCACTTT.

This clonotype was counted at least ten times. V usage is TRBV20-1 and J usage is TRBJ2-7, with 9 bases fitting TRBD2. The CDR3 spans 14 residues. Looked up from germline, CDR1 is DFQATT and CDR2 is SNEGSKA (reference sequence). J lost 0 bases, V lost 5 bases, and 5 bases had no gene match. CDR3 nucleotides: TGCAGTGCTGGGACTAGCCTTTCCTCCTACGAGCAGTACTTC. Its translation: CSAGTSLSSYEQYF.

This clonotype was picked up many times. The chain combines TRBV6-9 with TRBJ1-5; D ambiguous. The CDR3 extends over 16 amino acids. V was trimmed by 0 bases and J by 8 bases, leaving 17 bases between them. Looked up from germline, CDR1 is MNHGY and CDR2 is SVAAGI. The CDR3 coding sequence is TGTGCCAGCAGTTATTCGATAGGGCCCGTGGAGAAGCCCCAGCATTTT. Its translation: CASSYSIGPVEKPQHF.

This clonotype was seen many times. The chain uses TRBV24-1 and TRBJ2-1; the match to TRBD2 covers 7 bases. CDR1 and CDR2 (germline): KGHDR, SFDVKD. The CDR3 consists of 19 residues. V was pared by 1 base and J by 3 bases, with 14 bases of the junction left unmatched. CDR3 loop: CATSDFSFGLASGYNEQFF. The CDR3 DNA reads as TGTGCCACCAGTGATTTTTCTTTTGGGCTGGCTAGCGGCTACAATGAGCAGTTCTTC.

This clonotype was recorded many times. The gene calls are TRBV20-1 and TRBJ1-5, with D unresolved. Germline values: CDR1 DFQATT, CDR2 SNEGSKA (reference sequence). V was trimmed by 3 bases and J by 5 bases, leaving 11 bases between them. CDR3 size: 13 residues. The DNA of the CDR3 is TGCAGTGCTAGTAGAAAATGGGATCAGCCCCAGCATTTT. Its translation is CSASRKWDQPQHF.

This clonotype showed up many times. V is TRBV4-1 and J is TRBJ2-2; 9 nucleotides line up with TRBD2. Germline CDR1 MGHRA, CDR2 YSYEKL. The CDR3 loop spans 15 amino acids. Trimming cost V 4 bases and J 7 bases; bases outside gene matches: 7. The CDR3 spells CASSRVSGGDGELFF. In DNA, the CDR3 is TGCGCCAGCAGCCGGGTTAGCGGGGGTGACGGGGAGCTGTTTTTT.

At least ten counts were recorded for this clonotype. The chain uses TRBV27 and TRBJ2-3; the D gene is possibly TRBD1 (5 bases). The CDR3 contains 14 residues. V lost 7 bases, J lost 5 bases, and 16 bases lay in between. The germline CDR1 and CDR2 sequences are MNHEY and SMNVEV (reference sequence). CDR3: CASKLARDRDTQYF. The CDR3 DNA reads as TGTGCCAGCAAGTTGGCCAGGGATAGAGATACGCAGTATTTT.

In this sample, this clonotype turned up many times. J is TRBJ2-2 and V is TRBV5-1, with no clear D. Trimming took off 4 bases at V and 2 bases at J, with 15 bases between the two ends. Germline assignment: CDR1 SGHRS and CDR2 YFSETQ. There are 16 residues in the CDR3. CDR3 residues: CASSPWSGLNTGELFF. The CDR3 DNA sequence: TGCGCCAGCAGCCCTTGGTCGGGTTTAAACACCGGGGAGCTGTTTTTT.

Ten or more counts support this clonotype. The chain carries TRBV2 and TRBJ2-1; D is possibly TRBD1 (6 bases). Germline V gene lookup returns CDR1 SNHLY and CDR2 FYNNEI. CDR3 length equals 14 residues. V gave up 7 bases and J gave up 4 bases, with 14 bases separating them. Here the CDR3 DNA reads TGTGCCAGCACCAGGGGACAAGTATACAATGAGCAGTTCTTC. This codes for CASTRGQVYNEQFF.

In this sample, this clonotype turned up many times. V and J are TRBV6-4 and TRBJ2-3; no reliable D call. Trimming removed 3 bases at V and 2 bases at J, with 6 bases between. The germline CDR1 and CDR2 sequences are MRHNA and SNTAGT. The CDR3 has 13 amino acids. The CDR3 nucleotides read TGTGCCAGCAGTGAATATGACACAGATACGCAGTATTTT. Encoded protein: CASSEYDTDTQYF.

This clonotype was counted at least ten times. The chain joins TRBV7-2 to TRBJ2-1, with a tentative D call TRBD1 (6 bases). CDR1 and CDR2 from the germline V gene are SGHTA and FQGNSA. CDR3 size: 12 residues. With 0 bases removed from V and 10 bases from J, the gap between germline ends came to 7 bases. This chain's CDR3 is CASSLAQGEQFF. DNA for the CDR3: TGTGCCAGCAGCTTAGCGCAGGGGGAGCAGTTCTTC.